The 27 T cell receptor beta chains below all came from one sample that was sequenced in a study of blood T cell repertoires in COVID-19. Sequenced by immunoSEQ multiplex PCR; TCRdb stores in-frame clones only, minus some. The sample includes about 260,000 clones, over 75% of them seen just once. Source material: peripheral blood. These receptors all stem from a human donor in a cohort sampled during active COVID-19.

The chain has TRBV18 and TRBJ1-5, with D perhaps TRBD1 (5 bases). Germline V gene data show CDR1 as KGHSH and CDR2 as LQKENI. The CDR3 covers 14 residues. Trimming left V 4 bases short and J 4 bases short, with 11 bases between. The CDR3 region has the DNA TGTGCCAGCTCACTGCAAACAGGTAATCAGCCCCAGCATTTT. It encodes CASSLQTGNQPQHF.

In nucleotides, the CDR3 is TGCGCCAGCAGCTTTTCCGGGACAGAAGAGACCCAGTACTTC. This encodes CASSFSGTEETQYF. The chain joins TRBV5-1 to TRBJ2-5; 7 bases agree with TRBD1. The trim removed 2 bases at V and 3 bases at J, leaving 4 bases unmatched. Germline CDR1 SGHRS, CDR2 YFSETQ. The CDR3 length is 14 residues.

The V and J genes are TRBV18 and TRBJ2-7, with 7 bases lining up with TRBD1. Trimming at V came to 2 bases and at J to 2 bases, leaving 3 bases not matched to a gene. The CDR3 loop spans 14 amino acids. Looked up from germline, CDR1 is KGHSH and CDR2 is LQKENI. CDR3 sequence reads: CASSPKQGTYEQYF. CDR3 DNA: TGTGCCAGCTCACCAAAACAGGGGACCTACGAGCAGTACTTC.

The rearrangement joins TRBV9 to TRBJ1-4; 8 bases fit TRBD1. Germline CDR1 is SGDLS and CDR2 is YYNGEE. V lost 4 bases, J lost 2 bases, and 4 bases stayed unmatched. This CDR3 is 15 amino acids long. In DNA form, the CDR3 reads TGTGCCAGCAGCACCCGACAGGGGACTAATGAAAAACTGTTTTTT. This sequence encodes CASSTRQGTNEKLFF.

The V and J genes are TRBV5-5 and TRBJ2-5; maybe TRBD2 (6 bases). Germline CDR1 is SGHKS and CDR2 is YYEKEE (reference sequence). V gave up 5 bases and J gave up 1 base, with 12 bases separating them. This CDR3 is 14 amino acids long. CDR3 loop: CASSRGTAQETQYF. In DNA form, the CDR3 reads TGTGCCAGCAGTCGTGGGACTGCCCAAGAGACCCAGTACTTC.

CDR3 coding DNA: TGTGCCAGCAGCTTCGGGCGGACAGGGACCTACGAGCAGTACTTC. Translation gives CASSFGRTGTYEQYF. This chain uses TRBV7-8 with TRBJ2-7, with 8 bases fitting TRBD1. The CDR3 is made up of 15 amino acids. CDR1 and CDR2 from the germline V gene are SGHVS and FQNEAQ. V was clipped by 3 bases and J by 2 bases; unmatched bases: 6.

The V and J genes are TRBV18 and TRBJ2-1, with D maybe TRBD2 (6 bases). Germline V gives CDR1 KGHSH, CDR2 LQKENI. The CDR3 has 15 residues. Trimming removed 4 bases at V and 0 bases at J, with 10 bases between. CDR3 amino acids: CASSLAVSSYNEQFF. DNA for the CDR3: TGTGCCAGCTCACTAGCGGTAAGCTCCTACAATGAGCAGTTCTTC.

The V and J genes are TRBV4-1 and TRBJ1-1; D is perhaps TRBD1 (6 bases). The CDR3 is made up of 15 amino acids. The germline CDR1 and CDR2 sequences are MGHRA and YSYEKL. Trimming took 2 bases from V and 0 from J, leaving 10 bases between them. The CDR3: CASSQQQGVNTEAFF. The CDR3 DNA reads as TGCGCCAGCAGCCAACAACAGGGTGTGAACACTGAAGCTTTCTTT.

This chain joins TRBV2 and TRBJ2-6; no firm D call. Trimming pared 1 base from V and 10 bases from J, leaving 17 bases between. Germline CDR1 SNHLY, CDR2 FYNNEI. The CDR3 covers 16 residues. CDR3: CASSEGRVSGWNVLTF. The DNA for the CDR3 is TGTGCCAGCAGTGAAGGACGGGTATCTGGGTGGAACGTCCTGACTTTC.

The chain joins TRBV10-1 to TRBJ2-3, with 9 bases matching TRBD1. This CDR3 is 16 amino acids long. CDR1 and CDR2 from the germline V gene are WNHNN and SYGVQD (reference sequence). V trimming: 3 bases; J trimming: 6 bases; junction bases outside the gene matches: 10. In DNA, the CDR3 is TGCGCCAGCAGTGACGCCGGGACAGGGTTGTCTGATACGCAGTATTTT. This gives the protein CASSDAGTGLSDTQYF.

The chain links TRBV19 to TRBJ1-1; TRBD1 agrees at 8 bases. The CDR3 contains 16 residues. The ends lost 3 bases at V and 7 bases at J; junction bases unmatched: 13. Per the germline V gene, CDR1 is LNHDA and CDR2 is SQIVND (reference sequence). CDR3 sequence (DNA): TGTGCCAGTAGTATTTCCGGACAGGGCCGATATAATGAAGCTTTCTTT. This gives the protein CASSISGQGRYNEAFF.

This clone was counted between two and nine times. The chain links TRBV7-9 to TRBJ2-2; D perhaps matches TRBD1 (5 bases). Per germline, CDR1 SEHNR and CDR2 FQNEAQ (reference sequence). The CDR3 contains 16 residues. The ends were cut back, 1 base at V and 0 bases at J, with 9 bases in the middle. CDR3 coding DNA: TGTGCCAGCAGCTTAGTTAGGACATCGAACACCGGGGAGCTGTTTTTT. Encoded protein: CASSLVRTSNTGELFF.

This chain links TRBV28 with TRBJ2-6; TRBD1 is a possible D gene (5 bases). The CDR3 totals 15 residues. V lost 4 bases to trimming and J lost 4 bases, with 11 bases between them. Germline V gene data show CDR1 as MDHEN and CDR2 as SYDVKM. CDR3 nucleotide sequence: TGTGCCAGCAGTTCCACAGGTTTCGGGGCCAACGTCCTGACTTTC. Translated, it gives CASSSTGFGANVLTF.

The CDR3 sequence is CASKLGSTNTGELFF. In DNA form, the CDR3 reads TGTGCCAGCAAACTCGGGTCAACGAACACCGGGGAGCTGTTTTTT. This chain connects TRBV28 to TRBJ2-2; unclear D gene. The CDR3 covers 15 residues. The V end lost 7 bases, the J end lost 0 bases, and 12 bases lay between the germline ends. CDR1 and CDR2 from the germline V gene are MDHEN and SYDVKM.

The J gene is TRBJ2-5, the V gene TRBV7-2; D perhaps matches TRBD2 (6 bases). The V and J ends lost 4 bases and 3 bases respectively, with 15 bases between them. Germline V gene sequence: CDR1 SGHTA, CDR2 FQGNSA. The CDR3 spans 15 residues. CDR3 sequence: CASSSGRGYEETQYF. For the CDR3, the DNA is TGTGCCAGCAGCTCCGGACGGGGGTACGAAGAGACCCAGTACTTC.

This sequence joins TRBV3-1 (or the pseudogene TRBV3-2) and TRBJ1-6; D may be TRBD1 (6 bases). The CDR3 loop spans 19 amino acids. Trimming removed 4 bases at V and 7 bases at J, with 26 bases between. Germline V gene lookup returns CDR1 LGHDT and CDR2 YNNKEL (reference sequence). CDR3 DNA: TGTGCCAGCAGCCGTAGGACAGCCGTGGAGCAATTGGGGAATTCACCCCTCCACTTT. Translated, it gives CASSRRTAVEQLGNSPLHF.

The rearrangement uses TRBV10-2 and TRBJ2-5; TRBD1 matches at 7 bases. V lost 3 bases to trimming and J lost 7 bases; unmatched junction nucleotides: 8. This CDR3 has 14 residues. The germline V gene has CDR1 WSHSY and CDR2 SAAADI. The CDR3 sequence: CASSDQGVRGTQYF. In DNA, the CDR3 is TGCGCCAGCAGTGATCAGGGGGTCCGGGGGACCCAGTACTTC.

The CDR3 region has the DNA TGTGCCAGCAGCTTAGGCTTGGGAGGGGTTCAATCACCCCTCCACTTT. This encodes CASSLGLGGVQSPLHF. The chain joins TRBV7-2 to TRBJ1-6; D perhaps matches TRBD1 (5 bases). The germline V and J ends were trimmed by 1 base and 10 bases, with 17 bases remaining between them. Per germline, CDR1 SGHTA and CDR2 FQGNSA. The CDR3 has 16 residues.

This clone has just one count. V and J are TRBV4-1 and TRBJ2-6; TRBD2 matches 13 bases. CDR1 MGHRA and CDR2 YSYEKL come from the germline V gene. Unmatched junction bases numbered 7, after V lost 4 bases and J lost 1 base. The CDR3 is made up of 19 amino acids. CDR3 amino acids: CASSRGTSGIPSGANVLTF. The CDR3 DNA sequence: TGCGCCAGCAGCCGTGGGACTAGCGGGATCCCGTCTGGGGCCAACGTCCTGACTTTC.

This clone is a singleton in its sample. CDR3 sequence (DNA): TGTGCCAGTAGAGAGAGATCGAACACCGGGGAGCTGTTTTTT. The encoded protein is CASRERSNTGELFF. The chain employs TRBV19 and TRBJ2-2, with unresolved D. V shed 6 bases and J shed 0 bases, with 8 bases lying between them. Germline-derived CDR1 and CDR2 are LNHDA and SQIVND (reference sequence). This CDR3 region has 14 residues.

The genes are TRBV7-2 and TRBJ1-1; perhaps TRBD1 as D (6 bases). The CDR3 has 14 amino acids. V was cut by 6 bases and J by 4 bases, with 15 bases left in between. CDR1 SGHTA and CDR2 FQGNSA come from the germline V gene. Here the CDR3 reads CASRNRVETTEAFF. For the CDR3, the DNA is TGTGCCAGCAGGAACAGGGTGGAGACCACTGAAGCTTTCTTT.

The chain uses TRBV6-5 and TRBJ2-5, with D uncertain. This CDR3 comprises 11 residues. The V end lost 5 bases, the J end lost 4 bases, and 5 bases lay between the germline ends. In germline, CDR1 is MNHEY, CDR2 SVGAGI. CDR3 sequence reads: CASSIRETQYF. The CDR3 region has the DNA TGTGCCAGCAGTATCAGAGAGACCCAGTACTTC.

The rearrangement links TRBV30 to TRBJ2-2, with 8 bases aligning to TRBD2. With V trimmed by 8 bases and J by 5 bases, 7 bases remained unmatched. The CDR3 runs 13 residues. Germline lookup yields CDR1 GTSNPN and CDR2 SVGIG (reference sequence). This CDR3 reads CAGSGIGTGELFF. The DNA of the CDR3 is TGTGCCGGTAGCGGGATCGGAACCGGGGAGCTGTTTTTT. Variable domain in full (rest from reference TRBV30 and TRBJ2-2): SQTIHQWPATLVQPVGSPLSLECTVEGTSNPNLYWYRQAAGRGLQLLFYSVGIGQISSEVPQNLSASRPQDRQFILSSKKLLLSDSGFYLCAGSGIGTGELFFGEGSRLTVL.

The rearrangement joins TRBV7-3 to TRBJ2-2; a weak D match, TRBD2 (5 bases). V lost 1 base, J lost 5 bases, and 14 bases lay in between. The germline gives CDR1 SGHTA, CDR2 FQGTGA. The CDR3 runs 16 residues. DNA of the CDR3: TGTGCCAGCAGCTTAAGAGACCACGGCGGGACCGGGGAGCTGTTTTTT. As protein: CASSLRDHGGTGELFF.

This clone was observed a single time. The chain links TRBV2 to TRBJ2-1; a possible D gene is TRBD1 (6 bases). CDR1 is SNHLY, CDR2 FYNNEI, per germline. Between the trimmed V and J ends, which lost 8 bases and 2 bases, there was a span of 16 bases. The CDR3 is made up of 15 amino acids. The CDR3 loop is CASGSGTPTYNEQFF. The CDR3 nucleotides are TGTGCCAGCGGTTCCGGGACACCTACCTACAATGAGCAGTTCTTC. Full variable domain (rest looked up from reference TRBV2 and TRBJ2-1): EPEVTQTPSHQVTQMGQEVILRCVPISNHLYFYWYRQILGQKVEFLVSFYNNEISEKSEIFDDQFSVERPDGSNFTLKIRSTKLEDSAMYFCASGSGTPTYNEQFFGPGTRLTVL.

Here the CDR3 DNA reads TGCAGTGCTAGTGGGACTAGCGGGACCAATGAGCAGTTCTTC. Translation: CSASGTSGTNEQFF. The V and J genes are TRBV20-1 and TRBJ2-1, with 13 bases lining up with TRBD2. The CDR3 consists of 14 residues. Trimming cost V 3 bases and J 6 bases; bases outside gene matches: 2. Germline values: CDR1 DFQATT, CDR2 SNEGSKA (reference sequence).

The V and J genes are TRBV6-2 or TRBV6-3 and TRBJ2-1; unclear D gene. The CDR3 runs to 16 residues. The germline gives CDR1 MNHEY, CDR2 SVGEGT. The ends were cut back, 2 bases at V and 2 bases at J, with 13 bases in the middle. The CDR3 spells CASSYGNSMPYNEQFF. The CDR3 coding sequence is TGTGCCAGCAGTTACGGTAATAGCATGCCCTACAATGAGCAGTTCTTC.